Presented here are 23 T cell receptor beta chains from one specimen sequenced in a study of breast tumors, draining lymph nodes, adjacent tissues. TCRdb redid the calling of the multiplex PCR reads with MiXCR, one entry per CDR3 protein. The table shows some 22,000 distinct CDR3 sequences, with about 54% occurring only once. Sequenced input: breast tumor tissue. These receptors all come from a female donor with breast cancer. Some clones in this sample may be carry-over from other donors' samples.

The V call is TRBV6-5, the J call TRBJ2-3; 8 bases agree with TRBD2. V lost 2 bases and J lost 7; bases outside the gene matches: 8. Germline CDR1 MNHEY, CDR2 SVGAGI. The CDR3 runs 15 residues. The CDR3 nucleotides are TGTGCCAGCAGTTACCATAGCGGGGAGGCCAATACGCAGTATTTT. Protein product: CASSYHSGEANTQYF.

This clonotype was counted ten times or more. CDR3 DNA: TGTGCCAGTAGTATAGGTTACGGGGCGGGAGCTAATGAAAAACTGTTTTTT. This gives the protein CASSIGYGAGANEKLFF. The chain couples TRBV19 to TRBJ1-4; possibly TRBD1 for D (5 bases). The germline CDR1 and CDR2 sequences are LNHDA and SQIVND (reference sequence). V shed 1 base and J shed 3 bases, with 15 bases lying between them. There are 17 residues in the CDR3.

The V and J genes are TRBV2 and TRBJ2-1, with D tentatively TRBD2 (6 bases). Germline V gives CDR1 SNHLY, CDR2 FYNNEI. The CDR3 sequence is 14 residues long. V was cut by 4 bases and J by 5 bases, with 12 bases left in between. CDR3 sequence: CASSAQGLHNEQFF. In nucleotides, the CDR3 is TGTGCCAGCAGTGCTCAGGGACTTCACAATGAGCAGTTCTTC.

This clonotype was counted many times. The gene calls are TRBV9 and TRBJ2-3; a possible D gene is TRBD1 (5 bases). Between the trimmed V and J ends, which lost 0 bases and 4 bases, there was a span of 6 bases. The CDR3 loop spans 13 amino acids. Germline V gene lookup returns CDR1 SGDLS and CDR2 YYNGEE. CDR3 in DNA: TGTGCCAGCAGCGTAGAAGGGGCAGATACGCAGTATTTT. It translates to CASSVEGADTQYF.

The chain's CDR3 is CSVPWVLSDTQYF. CDR3 nucleotide sequence: TGCAGCGTTCCTTGGGTTCTTTCAGATACGCAGTATTTT. The chain employs TRBV29-1 and TRBJ2-3; D is unresolved. This CDR3 is 13 amino acids long. The V end lost 5 bases, the J end lost 4 bases, and 13 bases lay between the germline ends. Germline loops: CDR1 SQVTM, CDR2 ANQGSEA.

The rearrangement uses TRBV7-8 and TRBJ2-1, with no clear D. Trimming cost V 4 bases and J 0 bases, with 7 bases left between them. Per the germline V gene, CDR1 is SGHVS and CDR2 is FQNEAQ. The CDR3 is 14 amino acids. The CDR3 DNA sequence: TGTGCCAGCAGCTCTCTGAGCTCCTACAATGAGCAGTTCTTC. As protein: CASSSLSSYNEQFF.

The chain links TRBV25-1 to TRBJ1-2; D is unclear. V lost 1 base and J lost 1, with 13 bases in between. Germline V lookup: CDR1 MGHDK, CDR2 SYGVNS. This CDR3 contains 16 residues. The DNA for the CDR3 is TGTGCCAGCAGTGAATGGTCTTTGGGAAATAACTATGGCTACACCTTC. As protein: CASSEWSLGNNYGYTF.

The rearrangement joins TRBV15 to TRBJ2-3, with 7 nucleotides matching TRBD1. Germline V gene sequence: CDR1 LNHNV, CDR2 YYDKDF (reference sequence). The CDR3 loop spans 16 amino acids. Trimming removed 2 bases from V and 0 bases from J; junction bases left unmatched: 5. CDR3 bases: TGTGCCACCAGCAGAATCTTACAGGGGAGCACAGATACGCAGTATTTT. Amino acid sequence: CATSRILQGSTDTQYF.

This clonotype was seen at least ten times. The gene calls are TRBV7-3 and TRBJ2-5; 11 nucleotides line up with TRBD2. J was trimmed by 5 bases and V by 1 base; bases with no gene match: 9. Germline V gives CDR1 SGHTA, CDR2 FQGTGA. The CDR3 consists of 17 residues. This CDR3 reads CASSLIAGGPNGETQYF. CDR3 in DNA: TGTGCCAGCAGCTTAATAGCGGGAGGGCCGAACGGTGAGACCCAGTACTTC.

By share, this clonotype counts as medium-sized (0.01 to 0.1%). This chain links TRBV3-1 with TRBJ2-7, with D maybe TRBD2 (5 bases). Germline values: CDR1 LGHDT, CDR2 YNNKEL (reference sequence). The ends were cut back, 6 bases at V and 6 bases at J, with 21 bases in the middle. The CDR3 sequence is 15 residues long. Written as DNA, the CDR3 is TGTGCCAGCAGTTCTGAGGGTCTAGCAGACTCCGAGCAGTACTTC. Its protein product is CASSSEGLADSEQYF.

The DNA for the CDR3 is TGTGCCAGCAGCTTAATCCCCGAGTCAATCGCCGGGGAGCTGTTTTTT. This gives the protein CASSLIPESIAGELFF. The gene calls are TRBV7-3 and TRBJ2-2, with unresolved D. V lost 1 base to trimming and J lost 6 bases, with 15 bases between them. This CDR3 contains 16 residues. CDR1 is SGHTA, CDR2 FQGTGA, per germline.

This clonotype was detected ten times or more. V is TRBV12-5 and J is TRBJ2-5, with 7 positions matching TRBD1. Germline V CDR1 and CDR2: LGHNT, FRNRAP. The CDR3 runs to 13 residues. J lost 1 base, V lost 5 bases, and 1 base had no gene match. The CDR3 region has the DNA TGTGCTAGTGGTCGGGACAGCCAAGAGACCCAGTACTTC. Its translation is CASGRDSQETQYF.

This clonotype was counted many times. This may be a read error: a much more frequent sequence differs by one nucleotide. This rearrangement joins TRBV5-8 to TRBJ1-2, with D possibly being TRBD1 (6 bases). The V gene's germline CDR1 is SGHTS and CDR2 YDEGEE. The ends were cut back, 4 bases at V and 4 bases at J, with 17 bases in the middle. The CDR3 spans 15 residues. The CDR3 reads CASSPRQAASYGYTF. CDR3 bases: TGTGCCAGCAGCCCTCGACAGGCGGCCAGCTATGGCTACACCTTC.

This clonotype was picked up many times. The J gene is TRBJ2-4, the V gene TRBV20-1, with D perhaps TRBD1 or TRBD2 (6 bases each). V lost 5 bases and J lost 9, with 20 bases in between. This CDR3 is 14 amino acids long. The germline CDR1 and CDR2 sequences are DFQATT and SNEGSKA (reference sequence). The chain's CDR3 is CSAGGPGAGTIQYF. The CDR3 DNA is TGCAGTGCTGGCGGCCCGGGGGCGGGAACCATTCAGTACTTC.

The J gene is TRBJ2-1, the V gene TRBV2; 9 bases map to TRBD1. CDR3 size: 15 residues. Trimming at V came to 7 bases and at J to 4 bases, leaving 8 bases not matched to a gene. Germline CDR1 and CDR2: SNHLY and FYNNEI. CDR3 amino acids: CASISSGTGYNEQFF. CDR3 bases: TGTGCCAGCATTAGCTCCGGGACAGGGTACAATGAGCAGTTCTTC.

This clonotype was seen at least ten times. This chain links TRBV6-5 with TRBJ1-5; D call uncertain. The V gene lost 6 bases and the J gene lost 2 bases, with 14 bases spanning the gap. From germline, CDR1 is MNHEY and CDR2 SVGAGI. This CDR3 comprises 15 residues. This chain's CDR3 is CASRDPRAGNQPQHF. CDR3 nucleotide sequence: TGTGCCAGCAGAGACCCTAGGGCAGGCAATCAGCCCCAGCATTTT.

The DNA of the CDR3 is TGTGCCAGCAGTGAGATTATAGGGACCTACACCGGGGAGCTGTTTTTT. Its protein is CASSEIIGTYTGELFF. The chain joins TRBV2 to TRBJ2-2; the D call may be TRBD1 or TRBD2 (5 bases each). The CDR3 totals 16 residues. The V gene's germline CDR1 is SNHLY and CDR2 FYNNEI. V gave up 3 bases and J gave up 3 bases, with 14 bases separating them.

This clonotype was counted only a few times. The CDR3 loop reads CAISESKGSNQPQHF. CDR3 sequence (DNA): TGTGCCATCAGTGAGTCTAAGGGTAGCAATCAGCCCCAGCATTTT. The V and J genes are TRBV10-3 and TRBJ1-5; D is unresolved. Trimming cost V 0 bases and J 0 bases, with 6 bases left between them. From germline, CDR1 is ENHRY and CDR2 SYGVKD. The CDR3 totals 15 residues.

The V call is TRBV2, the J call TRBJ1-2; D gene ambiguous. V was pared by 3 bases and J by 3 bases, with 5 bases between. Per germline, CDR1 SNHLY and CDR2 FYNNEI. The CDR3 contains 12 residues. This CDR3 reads CASSENDYGYTF. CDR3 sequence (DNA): TGTGCCAGCAGTGAGAACGACTATGGCTACACCTTC.

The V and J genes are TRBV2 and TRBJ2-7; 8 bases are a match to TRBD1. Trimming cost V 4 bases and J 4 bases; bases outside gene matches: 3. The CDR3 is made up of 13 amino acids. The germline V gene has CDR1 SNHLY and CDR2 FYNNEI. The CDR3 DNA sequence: TGTGCCAGCAGTGTAAGACAGGGGTACGAGCAGTACTTC. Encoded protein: CASSVRQGYEQYF.

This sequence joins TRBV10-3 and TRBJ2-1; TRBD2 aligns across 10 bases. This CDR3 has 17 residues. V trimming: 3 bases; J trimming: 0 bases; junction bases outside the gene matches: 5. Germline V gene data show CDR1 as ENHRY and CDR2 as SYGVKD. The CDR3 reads CAISDPSGRGSYNEQFF. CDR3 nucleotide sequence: TGTGCCATCAGTGACCCTAGCGGGAGAGGCTCCTACAATGAGCAGTTCTTC.

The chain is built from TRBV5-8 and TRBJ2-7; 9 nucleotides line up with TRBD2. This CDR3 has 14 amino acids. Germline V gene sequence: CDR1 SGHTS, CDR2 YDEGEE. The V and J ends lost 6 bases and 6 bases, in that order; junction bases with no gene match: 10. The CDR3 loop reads CASTNLAGIGEQYF. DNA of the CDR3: TGTGCCAGCACCAATCTAGCGGGAATCGGCGAGCAGTACTTC.

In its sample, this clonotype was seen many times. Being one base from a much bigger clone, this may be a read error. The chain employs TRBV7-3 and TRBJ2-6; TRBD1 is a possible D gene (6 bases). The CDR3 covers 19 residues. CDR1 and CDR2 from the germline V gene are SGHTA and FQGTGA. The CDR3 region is CASSLKASHRDSGPNVLTF. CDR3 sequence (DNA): TGTGCCAGCAGCTTAAAGGCCTCCCACAGGGATTCTGGGCCCAACGTCCTGACTTTC.